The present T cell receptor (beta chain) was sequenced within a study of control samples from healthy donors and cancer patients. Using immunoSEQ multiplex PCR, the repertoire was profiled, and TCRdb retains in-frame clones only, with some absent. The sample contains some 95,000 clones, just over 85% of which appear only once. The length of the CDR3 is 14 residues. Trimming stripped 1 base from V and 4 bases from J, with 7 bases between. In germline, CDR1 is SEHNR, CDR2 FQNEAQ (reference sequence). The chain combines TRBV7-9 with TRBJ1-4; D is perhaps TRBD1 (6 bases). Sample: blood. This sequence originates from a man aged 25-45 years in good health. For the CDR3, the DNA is TGTGCCAGCAGCTTAGTAGGGGGTAATGAAAAACTGTTTTTT. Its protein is CASSLVGGNEKLFF.